This entry lists 14 T cell receptor gamma chains sequenced from one sample in a study of intestinal T cells in coeliac disease (dated by TCRdb to about 2020). The library was prepared using multiplex PCR. TCRdb lists the instrument as Ion Torrent PGM. TRG repertoires were amplified from around 0.2 ug of biopsy DNA with the LymphoTrack kit, in which Illumina adapters are carried by the primers. TCRdb recomputed clones from the public reads with CATT; identical DNA rows were then combined. This sample is represented by hundreds of gamma-chain clones; around 48% of them were singletons. The ten most abundant clones make up 20% to 25% of the sample. For each case, genomic DNA was isolated from ten 5-um FFPE scrolls with the QIAamp DNA FFPE tissue kit. Sequenced sample: a duodenal biopsy. The receptors here all came from a human donor with celiac disease.

The J gene is TRGJ1 or TRGJ2, the V gene TRGV2. Germline CDR1 and CDR2: EGSNGY and YDSYNSKV. Trimming removed 1 base from V and 7 bases from J; junction bases left unmatched: 7. The CDR3 loop spans 13 amino acids. DNA for the CDR3: TGTGCCACCTGGGACGGTTCTTTGTATAAGAAACTCTTT. This codes for CATWDGSLYKKLF.

The chain links TRGV10 to TRGJP2. TRGV10 is placed among ORFs of uncertain function. The CDR3 totals 13 residues. The V segment lost 8 bases and the J segment 1 base; nucleotides outside the gene matches: 2. Written as DNA, the CDR3 is TGTGCTGCGTGGACTAGTAGTGATTGGATCAAGACGTTT. Protein product: CAAWTSSDWIKTF.

CDR3 residues: CATWRDKPLGWFKIF. Written as DNA, the CDR3 is TGTGCCACCTGGCGAGATAAACCACTTGGTTGGTTCAAGATATTT. This chain uses TRGV5 with TRGJP1. Germline V gene sequence: CDR1 VINAFY, CDR2 YDVSNSKD. The CDR3 sequence is 15 residues long. With 6 bases clipped from V and 7 bases from J, the junction kept 14 bases outside the gene matches.

This clone is a singleton in its sample. This chain uses TRGV4 with TRGJ1 or TRGJ2. The CDR3 sequence is 14 residues long. Germline loops: CDR1 EGSTGY, CDR2 YDSYTSSV. Trimming at V came to 5 bases and at J to 10 bases, leaving 17 bases not matched to a gene. For the CDR3, the DNA is TGTGCCACCTGGGGTGTATTTAAGGGTATAAAGAAACTCTTT. The encoded protein is CATWGVFKGIKKLF.

This clone ranks as large. V and J are TRGV4 and TRGJ1 or TRGJ2. Germline V gene sequence: CDR1 EGSTGY, CDR2 YDSYTSSV. V shed 4 bases, J shed 11 bases, and the junction held 14 bases outside the gene matches. The length of the CDR3 is 13 residues. The DNA for the CDR3 is TGTGCCACCTGGGAGGCGGGCACGGAGGAGAAACTCTTT. Encoded protein: CATWEAGTEEKLF.

The rearrangement links TRGV2 to TRGJP2. From germline, CDR1 is EGSNGY and CDR2 YDSYNSKV. This CDR3 spans 14 amino acids. V lost 2 bases, J lost 6 bases, and 6 bases stayed unmatched. CDR3 sequence: CATWDERGDWIKTF. The DNA of the CDR3 is TGTGCCACCTGGGACGAGCGGGGTGATTGGATCAAGACGTTT.

This clone is large within its sample. This chain joins TRGV10 and TRGJP1. TRGV10 counts as an open reading frame of uncertain function. The CDR3 spans 15 residues. J gave up 3 bases and V 8 bases, and 10 bases lay outside the gene matches. The DNA for the CDR3 is TGTGCTGCGTGGGATCCCCCTGCCACTGGTTGGTTCAAGATATTT. Encoded protein: CAAWDPPATGWFKIF.

In its sample, this clone was seen a few times. TCRdb shows a much larger clone's protein in place of this DNA's translation, and the two differ at residue 7, likely through a read error; the protein shown is translated from the DNA. This chain uses TRGV9 with TRGJ1 or TRGJ2. The ends lost 4 bases at V and 12 bases at J; junction bases unmatched: 6. CDR3 length: 10 residues. Germline CDR1 is GITISATS and CDR2 is ISYDGTV (reference sequence). DNA of the CDR3: TGTGCCTTGTGGGAAGGTAGGAAACTCTTT. Amino acids: CALWEGRKLF.

This clone was counted a few times. The protein TCRdb lists differs from the translation of the DNA at residue 9; the protein given here is translated from the DNA itself. The gene calls are TRGV4 and TRGJ1 or TRGJ2. Germline V gene lookup returns CDR1 EGSTGY and CDR2 YDSYTSSV. The CDR3 is 13 amino acids. CDR3: CATWDGRYCKKLF. In DNA, the CDR3 is TGTGCCACCTGGGATGGGCGTTATTGTAAGAAACTCTTT.

The chain combines TRGV4 with TRGJ1 or TRGJ2. Trimming removed 3 bases from V and 6 bases from J; junction bases left unmatched: 17. From germline, CDR1 is EGSTGY and CDR2 YDSYTSSV. CDR3 length: 16 residues. The DNA for the CDR3 is TGTGCCACCTGGGATTTAACGGGTTCAAGGATTTATAAGAAACTCTTT. This gives the protein CATWDLTGSRIYKKLF.

Regarding this clone: The protein recorded in TCRdb matches a much larger clone and deviates from this DNA's translation at residue 5, suggesting a read error; the protein here is obtained by translating the DNA. The chain carries TRGV2 and TRGJP1. The CDR3 spans 18 residues. CDR1 is EGSNGY and CDR2 is YDSYNSKV in the germline V gene. The CDR3 sequence: CATWGGQEDGATGWFKIF. The CDR3, as DNA: TGTGCCACCTGGGGCGGGCAGGAGGATGGTGCCACTGGTTGGTTCAAGATATTT.

This clone was found a few times. For this DNA, TCRdb reports the protein of a much larger clone, which diverges at residue 5, most likely from a read error; the protein presented here is translated directly from the DNA. This chain uses TRGV8 with TRGJP2. Trimming took 5 bases from V and 6 from J; bases not matched to a gene: 6. Germline CDR1 and CDR2: VENAVY and YDSYNSRV. The CDR3 extends over 13 amino acids. CDR3 DNA: TGTGCCACCTGGGGTGTCCGTGATTGGATCAAGACGTTT. Translating gives CATWGVRDWIKTF.

Notes on this clone: It is unclear where the CDR3 begins or ends on the DNA, so no DNA is shown, and the CDR3 is as TCRdb lists it. The chain employs TRGV2 and TRGJ1 or TRGJ2. Germline CDR1 is EGSNGY and CDR2 is YDSYNSKV. The CDR3 is 20 amino acids in total, end residues counted. CDR3 region: CATWDGRALIRNSFGSGKVF.

This clone showed up just a few times. The V call is TRGV9, the J call TRGJ1 or TRGJ2. Looked up from germline, CDR1 is GITISATS and CDR2 is ISYDGTV (reference sequence). This CDR3 contains 13 residues. V was clipped by 3 bases and J by 4 bases; unmatched bases: 6. The CDR3 DNA reads as TGTGCCTTGTGGGAGTTCAAATATTATAAGAAACTCTTT. This sequence encodes CALWEFKYYKKLF.